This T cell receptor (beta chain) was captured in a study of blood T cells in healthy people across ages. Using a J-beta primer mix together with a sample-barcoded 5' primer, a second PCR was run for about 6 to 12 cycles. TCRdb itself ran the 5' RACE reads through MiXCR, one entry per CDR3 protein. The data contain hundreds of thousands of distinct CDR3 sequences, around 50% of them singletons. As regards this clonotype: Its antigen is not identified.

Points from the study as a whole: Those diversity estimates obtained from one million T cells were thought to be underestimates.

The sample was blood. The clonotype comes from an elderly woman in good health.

The CDR3 here is CASSRLADAYEQYF. CDR3 coding DNA: TGTGCCAGCAGCAGACTAGCCGACGCCTACGAGCAGTACTTC. The chain links TRBV7-9 to TRBJ2-7, with TRBD2 matching 7 bases. CDR1 is SEHNR and CDR2 is FQNEAQ in the germline V gene (reference sequence). The CDR3 loop spans 14 amino acids. V was clipped by 5 bases and J by 2 bases; unmatched bases: 6.